The 21 T cell receptor beta chains presented below share a single source sample, sequenced in a study of T cells expressing NK-cell markers. Using the 5' RACE reads, TCRdb records one entry per CDR3 protein without DNA. This sample carries approximately 150,000 distinct CDR3 sequences, with roughly 18% going to the ten biggest clones. The specimen was blood T cells: a sorted CD56 or NKG2C T cell subset, CD4+ or CD8+ T cells, or bulk PBMC T cells (not recorded which). These receptors were taken from a woman aged 18 to 75 in good health.

The rearrangement joins TRBV5-1 to TRBJ2-7. CDR3 length: 14 amino acids. CDR1 is SGHRS and CDR2 is YFSETQ in the germline V gene. The CDR3 loop is CASSSGDLSYEQYF.

This chain connects TRBV5-4 to TRBJ1-1. Germline loops: CDR1 SGHNT, CDR2 YYREEE (reference sequence). This CDR3 has 14 amino acids. The CDR3 here is CASSLARVDTEAFF.

This chain uses TRBV9 with TRBJ2-1; TCRdb names TRBD2, which stays unverified in the absence of DNA. The length of the CDR3 is 16 residues. Per germline, CDR1 SGDLS and CDR2 YYNGEE. The CDR3 region is CASSVGGPSSYNEQFF.

The chain recombines TRBV20-1 with TRBJ1-4; TCRdb's assignment of TRBD1 cannot be checked, as there is no DNA. The CDR3 covers 14 residues. Germline V gene lookup returns CDR1 DFQATT and CDR2 SNEGSKA (reference sequence). Here the CDR3 reads CSAHDRAIGEKLFF.

The V gene is TRBV7-9, the J gene TRBJ2-3; the TRBD1 assignment by TCRdb is unverifiable without DNA. Looked up from germline, CDR1 is SEHNR and CDR2 is FQNEAQ (reference sequence). The CDR3 sequence is 17 residues long. CDR3: CASSLSWTGASLDTQYF.

This sequence joins TRBV15 and TRBJ2-7; TCRdb calls TRBD2, which cannot be checked without DNA. The CDR3 has 12 residues. From germline, CDR1 is LNHNV and CDR2 YYDKDF (reference sequence). CDR3 amino acids: CATSSAGNEQYF.

The chain is built from TRBV7-9 and TRBJ2-3. Germline V gene sequence: CDR1 SEHNR, CDR2 FQNEAQ (reference sequence). This CDR3 region has 14 residues. Here the CDR3 reads CASSFLWGQDTQYF.

V gene TRBV29-1 combines with J gene TRBJ2-1; TCRdb returns TRBD1, unconfirmable since there is no DNA. The CDR3 length is 13 residues. The germline V gene has CDR1 SQVTM and CDR2 ANQGSEA. CDR3: CSAPRPGGNEQFF.

The V call is TRBV20-1, the J call TRBJ2-1; TCRdb picks TRBD1, but there is no DNA to check that call. The CDR3 consists of 13 residues. Germline lookup yields CDR1 DFQATT and CDR2 SNEGSKA (reference sequence). CDR3: CSARDWAEFEQFF.

The chain is built from TRBV18 and TRBJ2-1; TCRdb lists TRBD1, though no DNA is available to test this call. CDR3 size: 14 residues. Germline lookup yields CDR1 KGHSH and CDR2 LQKENI. CDR3 residues: CASSPGSGPNEQFF.

The chain joins TRBV3-1 to TRBJ2-1; TCRdb indicates TRBD2, and absent DNA this call remains unverified. Looked up from germline, CDR1 is LGHDT and CDR2 is YNNKEL (reference sequence). CDR3 length equals 15 residues. CDR3 amino acids: CASSQGTSGWNEQFF.

The chain carries TRBV27 and TRBJ2-1; TCRdb picks TRBD2, but there is no DNA to check that call. The CDR3 consists of 16 residues. In germline, CDR1 is MNHEY, CDR2 SMNVEV (reference sequence). CDR3 loop: CASSSLLAGGRNEQFF.

The chain recombines TRBV30 with TRBJ1-5. The V gene's germline CDR1 is GTSNPN and CDR2 SVGIG (reference sequence). The CDR3 runs 14 residues. CDR3 loop: CAWSVLSSNQPQHF.

This chain's CDR3 is CASYRGRAGELFF. This chain links TRBV2 with TRBJ2-2; TCRdb names TRBD1, which stays unverified in the absence of DNA. The CDR3 has 13 residues. CDR1 and CDR2 (germline): SNHLY, FYNNEI.

The CDR3: CASSMTMDRPYYGYTF. J is TRBJ1-2 and V is TRBV19; TCRdb's assignment of TRBD1 cannot be checked, as there is no DNA. The CDR3 extends over 16 amino acids. The germline V gene has CDR1 LNHDA and CDR2 SQIVND (reference sequence).

This rearrangement joins TRBV25-1 to TRBJ2-5. CDR1 is MGHDK and CDR2 is SYGVNS in the germline V gene. This CDR3 spans 13 amino acids. This chain's CDR3 is CASSVATQETQYF.

The gene calls are TRBV5-1 and TRBJ2-5; no DNA is available, so the TRBD2 call from TCRdb remains unchecked. The CDR3 extends over 14 amino acids. Per germline, CDR1 SGHRS and CDR2 YFSETQ. CDR3 in amino acids: CASSTGQFQETQYF.

V usage is TRBV9 and J usage is TRBJ2-7; the TRBD1 assignment by TCRdb is unverifiable without DNA. CDR1 is SGDLS and CDR2 is YYNGEE in the germline V gene. This CDR3 region has 15 residues. The CDR3 sequence: CASTPFDRGIEEQYF.

The V call is TRBV10-3, the J call TRBJ1-2; TCRdb selects TRBD1, and the lack of DNA leaves this call unchecked. Germline values: CDR1 ENHRY, CDR2 SYGVKD. The CDR3 length is 14 residues. The CDR3 sequence: CAISEGGRPYGYTF.

The chain employs TRBV20-1 and TRBJ1-5. Germline V gives CDR1 DFQATT, CDR2 SNEGSKA (reference sequence). This CDR3 comprises 13 residues. CDR3 sequence reads: CSAVQGGNQPQHF.

This sequence joins TRBV14 and TRBJ2-7. Germline values: CDR1 SGHDN, CDR2 FVKESK. The CDR3 runs 15 residues. The CDR3 protein is CASSQAAGGFYEQYF.